Below are 29 T cell receptor beta chains sequenced from a single sample in a study of cytomegalovirus exposure and HLA in healthy donors. PCR was performed using 60 Vbeta and 13 Jbeta primers. The data were produced by immunoSEQ multiplex PCR, yet TCRdb's version contains in-frame clones alone and is incomplete. The table has 150,000 to 200,000 clones, roughly 80% seen once. Sequencing input: PBMCs. The receptors shown here come from a woman between 45 and 60 years old in good health and CMV-seronegative.

The chain links TRBV28 to TRBJ2-7; D remains ambiguous. The CDR3 is made up of 11 amino acids. Per germline, CDR1 MDHEN and CDR2 SYDVKM. Deletions cut 6 bases from V and 9 bases from J, with 12 bases between. In DNA, the CDR3 is TGTGCCAGCAGCCACCTACGAGGGCAGTACTTC. It encodes CASSHLRGQYF.

V usage is TRBV7-9 and J usage is TRBJ2-7, with 8 bases matching TRBD1. Germline lookup yields CDR1 SEHNR and CDR2 FQNEAQ (reference sequence). J was trimmed by 5 bases and V by 5 bases; bases with no gene match: 14. The CDR3 is 16 residues long. The CDR3 nucleotides are TGTGCCAGCAGCAAAGGGACAGGTTTTACCGGCGACGAGCAGTACTTC. This sequence encodes CASSKGTGFTGDEQYF.

The V and J genes are TRBV5-1 and TRBJ1-1; 7 nucleotides match TRBD1. The trim removed 3 bases at V and 4 bases at J, leaving 9 bases unmatched. CDR1 SGHRS and CDR2 YFSETQ come from the germline V gene. CDR3 length: 15 amino acids. The CDR3 sequence: CASSSGQVVSTEAFF. CDR3 sequence (DNA): TGCGCCAGCAGCTCAGGACAGGTCGTGAGCACTGAAGCTTTCTTT. The full variable domain, completed using reference TRBV5-1 and TRBJ1-1, is KAGVTQTPRYLIKTRGQQVTLSCSPISGHRSVSWYQQTPGQGLQFLFEYFSETQRNKGNFPGRFSGRQFSNSRSEMNVSTLELGDSALYLCASSSGQVVSTEAFFGQGTRLTVV.

This chain connects TRBV12-5 to TRBJ1-2, with TRBD1 matching 9 bases. V lost 1 base to trimming and J lost 4 bases; unmatched junction nucleotides: 19. This CDR3 has 20 residues. The germline gives CDR1 LGHNT, CDR2 FRNRAP. The CDR3 loop is CASGLADRGWARAFFYGYTF. The CDR3 DNA sequence: TGTGCTAGTGGTTTGGCCGACAGGGGGTGGGCCCGTGCGTTTTTCTATGGCTACACCTTC.

The chain combines TRBV7-2 with TRBJ2-5; TRBD2 might be the D (6 bases). Germline V gene sequence: CDR1 SGHTA, CDR2 FQGNSA. This CDR3 has 16 amino acids. V gave up 0 bases and J gave up 1 base, with 12 bases separating them. The CDR3 protein is CASSLAIAGGQETQYF. For the CDR3, the DNA is TGTGCCAGCAGCTTAGCCATTGCCGGGGGCCAAGAGACCCAGTACTTC.

The table lists this clone with a few counts. This chain connects TRBV6-1 to TRBJ2-7, with 10 nucleotides matching TRBD1. The CDR3 sequence is 15 residues long. V shed 2 bases and J 2 bases; nucleotides not matched to a gene: 3. From germline, CDR1 is MNHNS and CDR2 SASEGT. CDR3 DNA: TGTGCCAGCAGTGAAATCGGGACAGGGGCCTACGAGCAGTACTTC. Amino acid sequence: CASSEIGTGAYEQYF.

The CDR3 bases are TGTGCCAGCAGCGCAAGTTTGGGACAGGGCATGGAGACCCAGTACTTC. Translation gives CASSASLGQGMETQYF. V usage is TRBV9 and J usage is TRBJ2-5; 9 bases fit TRBD1. The CDR3 is 16 amino acids. V trimming: 3 bases; J trimming: 5 bases; junction bases outside the gene matches: 11. The germline V gene encodes CDR1 SGDLS and CDR2 YYNGEE.

This chain connects TRBV6-4 to TRBJ2-3; 8 bases map to TRBD2. Germline CDR1 and CDR2: MRHNA and SNTAGT. CDR3 length: 16 amino acids. With V trimmed by 7 bases and J by 5 bases, 14 bases remained unmatched. CDR3 nucleotide sequence: TGTGCCAGCAACTGCAAGGGACTAGGAAAGGAAGATACGCAGTATTTT. Translated: CASNCKGLGKEDTQYF.

The rearrangement joins TRBV5-1 to TRBJ2-7; no clear D gene. The CDR3 sequence is 12 residues long. Germline V gene lookup returns CDR1 SGHRS and CDR2 YFSETQ. The V end was cut by 5 bases, the J end by 2 bases, with 8 bases between. The CDR3 is CASSTEPYEQYF. The CDR3 region has the DNA TGCGCCAGCAGTACAGAACCCTACGAGCAGTACTTC.

The rearrangement uses TRBV7-3 and TRBJ1-1; D ambiguous. CDR1 is SGHTA and CDR2 is FQGTGA in the germline V gene. V lost 5 bases and J lost 3, with 10 bases in between. This CDR3 has 13 residues. This chain's CDR3 is CASSRALYTEAFF. The CDR3 DNA follows: TGTGCCAGCAGCCGAGCATTATACACTGAAGCTTTCTTT.

This clone was detected once. V is TRBV11-2 and J is TRBJ2-3; tentatively, D is TRBD2 (5 bases). Germline CDR1 is SGHAT and CDR2 is FQNNGV. With 1 base removed from V and 1 base from J, the gap between germline ends came to 15 bases. This CDR3 is 17 amino acids long. The CDR3: CASSLAGGAKRTDTQYF. The CDR3 region has the DNA TGTGCCAGCAGCTTAGCCGGAGGTGCAAAGCGCACAGATACGCAGTATTTT.

The chain combines TRBV2 with TRBJ2-1, with 11 bases matching TRBD2. The trim removed 6 bases at V and 6 bases at J, leaving 7 bases unmatched. Looked up from germline, CDR1 is SNHLY and CDR2 is FYNNEI. The CDR3 consists of 15 residues. Written as DNA, the CDR3 is TGTGCCAGCAGGGTAACTAGCGGGAGAAGCAATGAGCAGTTCTTC. It is translated as CASRVTSGRSNEQFF.

The rearrangement joins TRBV29-1 to TRBJ1-2; D perhaps matches TRBD1 (5 bases). The CDR3 is 11 residues long. Germline V gene lookup returns CDR1 SQVTM and CDR2 ANQGSEA. Trimming removed 8 bases at V and 6 bases at J, with 13 bases between. The CDR3 reads CSSGGGDGYTF. CDR3 DNA sequence: TGCAGCTCCGGGGGAGGGGATGGCTACACCTTC.

The chain is built from TRBV5-6 and TRBJ2-2, with 10 bases lining up with TRBD2. V lost 3 bases, J lost 0 bases, and 5 bases stayed unmatched. Germline V gene lookup returns CDR1 SGHDT and CDR2 YYEEEE. The CDR3 has 17 amino acids. CDR3 coding DNA: TGTGCCAGCAGCTCAGTTACTAGCGGGACGAACACCGGGGAGCTGTTTTTT. Translated, it gives CASSSVTSGTNTGELFF.

The CDR3 is CASSSPGTGTTGELFF. DNA of the CDR3: TGTGCCAGCAGCTCCCCCGGGACAGGGACGACCGGGGAGCTGTTTTTT. This chain links TRBV11-2 with TRBJ2-2; 9 bases align to TRBD1. Germline assignment: CDR1 SGHAT and CDR2 FQNNGV. The CDR3 runs 16 residues. V shed 4 bases, J shed 5 bases, and the junction held 8 bases outside the gene matches.

The V and J genes are TRBV7-9 and TRBJ2-3; TRBD1 agrees at 7 bases. The germline gives CDR1 SEHNR, CDR2 FQNEAQ (reference sequence). V lost 1 base, J lost 4 bases, and 11 bases stayed unmatched. This CDR3 is built from 17 residues. The CDR3 spells CASSLVTSTGSADTQYF. CDR3 DNA sequence: TGTGCCAGCAGCTTAGTTACCTCGACAGGGAGCGCAGATACGCAGTATTTT.

This chain uses TRBV5-1 with TRBJ2-7; 9 bases fit TRBD2. Germline assignment: CDR1 SGHRS and CDR2 YFSETQ. This CDR3 comprises 14 residues. V shed 4 bases, J shed 1 base, and the junction held 3 bases outside the gene matches. The CDR3 DNA sequence: TGCGCCAGCAGCCCTAGCGGGGCTTCCTACGAGCAGTACTTC. It yields the protein CASSPSGASYEQYF.

The J gene is TRBJ1-6, the V gene TRBV7-2; 9 bases are a match to TRBD1. Trimming removed 5 bases from V and 11 bases from J; junction bases left unmatched: 4. Per germline, CDR1 SGHTA and CDR2 FQGNSA. There are 13 residues in the CDR3. The CDR3 sequence is CASSPWDRAPLHF. CDR3 nucleotides: TGTGCCAGCAGCCCATGGGACAGGGCACCCCTCCACTTT. Full variable domain (missing parts from reference TRBV7-2 and TRBJ1-6): GAGVSQSPSNKVTEKGKDVELRCDPISGHTALYWYRQSLGQGLEFLIYFQGNSAPDKSGLPSDRFSAERTGGSVSTLTIQRTQQEDSAVYLCASSPWDRAPLHFGNGTRLTVT.

J is TRBJ1-1 and V is TRBV7-9; a weak D match, TRBD1 (6 bases). Trimming removed 2 bases from V and 5 bases from J, with 12 bases in between. The length of the CDR3 is 14 residues. Germline V gene lookup returns CDR1 SEHNR and CDR2 FQNEAQ (reference sequence). As DNA, the CDR3 is TGTGCCAGCAGCTTAACCCTGGGGACAACTGAAGCTTTCTTT. This translates into CASSLTLGTTEAFF.

The chain uses TRBV29-1 and TRBJ1-2, with a tentative D call TRBD1 (6 bases). Germline V lookup: CDR1 SQVTM, CDR2 ANQGSEA. CDR3 length: 11 amino acids. In DNA form, the CDR3 reads TGCAGGTCCGGGACACTTAGGAGCTACACCTTC. Encoded protein: CRSGTLRSYTF. Filled out from reference TRBV29-1 and TRBJ1-2, the complete variable domain reads SAVISQKPSRDICQRGTSLTIQCQVDSQVTMMFWYRQQPGQSLTLIATANQGSEATYESGFVIDKFPISRPNLTFSTLTVSNMSPEDSSIYLCRSGTLRSYTFGSGTRLTVV.

This clone was detected only a few times. The identical CDR3 is also encoded by other nucleotide sequences in the sample. V is TRBV7-9 and J is TRBJ2-7; 12 positions match TRBD2. CDR1 is SEHNR, CDR2 FQNEAQ, per germline (reference sequence). This CDR3 is 17 amino acids long. V dropped 4 bases and J dropped 4; count of bases not matched to a gene: 11. This chain's CDR3 is CASSSATGLAGLYEQYF. CDR3 DNA: TGTGCCAGCAGCTCAGCGACCGGACTAGCGGGACTATACGAGCAGTACTTC.

V usage is TRBV11-1 and J usage is TRBJ2-7; TRBD1 is a possible D gene (5 bases). Germline CDR1 SGHAT, CDR2 FQDESV (reference sequence). Trimming shortened V by 2 bases and J by 2 bases, and 10 bases separated the two germline ends. The CDR3 is 14 amino acids. The CDR3: CASSLLMGPYEQYF. Here the CDR3 DNA reads TGTGCCAGCAGCTTATTAATGGGGCCCTACGAGCAGTACTTC.

V usage is TRBV29-1 and J usage is TRBJ2-5, with 7 nucleotides matching TRBD1. The J call may be faulty, since TRBJ2-7 better matches the DNA end. Germline CDR1 SQVTM, CDR2 ANQGSEA. This CDR3 is 12 amino acids long. CDR3 DNA: TGCAGCGTTCGGCAGGGGGCCTACGAGCAGTACTTC. This translates into CSVRQGAYEQYF.

The chain joins TRBV7-2 to TRBJ2-7; TRBD2 matches at 9 bases. Germline V CDR1 and CDR2: SGHTA, FQGNSA. This CDR3 is built from 16 residues. V lost 3 bases to trimming and J lost 2 bases; unmatched junction nucleotides: 8. This CDR3 is CASSLVAGASTYEQYF. The CDR3 nucleotides read TGTGCCAGCAGCTTGGTAGCGGGGGCCAGCACCTACGAGCAGTACTTC.

About this clone itself: The same CDR3 is also encoded by other DNA sequences in this sample. The chain links TRBV7-2 to TRBJ1-2; TRBD1 matches 7 bases. Trimming cost V 3 bases and J 4 bases; bases outside gene matches: 5. The CDR3 is 14 amino acids. Per the germline V gene, CDR1 is SGHTA and CDR2 is FQGNSA. The CDR3 protein is CASSFYTGVYGYTF. Here the CDR3 DNA reads TGTGCCAGCAGCTTCTATACAGGGGTCTATGGCTACACCTTC.

The gene calls are TRBV7-9 and TRBJ2-7, with 9 positions matching TRBD2. This CDR3 has 12 residues. The V gene end was trimmed by 9 bases and the J gene end by 4 bases; junction bases not matched to a gene: 4. Germline lookup yields CDR1 SEHNR and CDR2 FQNEAQ (reference sequence). The CDR3 sequence: CASASGIYEQYF. CDR3 nucleotide sequence: TGTGCCAGTGCTAGCGGGATTTACGAGCAGTACTTC.

This clone was seen more than once but under ten times. The chain is built from TRBV28 and TRBJ2-7; D may be TRBD1 (5 bases). The germline gives CDR1 MDHEN, CDR2 SYDVKM. Trimming shortened V by 4 bases and J by 0 bases, and 13 bases separated the two germline ends. The CDR3 is made up of 15 amino acids. CDR3 bases: TGTGCCAGCAGTTCTACCAGGGCCCGCTCCTACGAGCAGTACTTC. It is translated as CASSSTRARSYEQYF.

The CDR3 spells CASSATGATNEKLFF. CDR3 bases: TGTGCCAGCAGTGCCACAGGAGCAACTAATGAAAAACTGTTTTTT. The V gene is TRBV6-1, the J gene TRBJ1-4; TRBD1 is a possible D gene (5 bases). The CDR3 contains 15 residues. Trimming shortened V by 4 bases and J by 0 bases, and 9 bases separated the two germline ends. The germline V gene has CDR1 MNHNS and CDR2 SASEGT.

The rearrangement uses TRBV28 and TRBJ2-1; 7 bases line up with TRBD2. The J segment lost 0 bases and the V segment lost 6 bases, leaving 8 bases of the junction unmatched. Germline CDR1 reads MDHEN; CDR2 reads SYDVKM. The CDR3 spans 16 residues. This CDR3 is CASRSGRTSSYNEQFF. The CDR3 DNA reads as TGTGCCAGCAGATCCGGGAGGACCAGCTCCTACAATGAGCAGTTCTTC.